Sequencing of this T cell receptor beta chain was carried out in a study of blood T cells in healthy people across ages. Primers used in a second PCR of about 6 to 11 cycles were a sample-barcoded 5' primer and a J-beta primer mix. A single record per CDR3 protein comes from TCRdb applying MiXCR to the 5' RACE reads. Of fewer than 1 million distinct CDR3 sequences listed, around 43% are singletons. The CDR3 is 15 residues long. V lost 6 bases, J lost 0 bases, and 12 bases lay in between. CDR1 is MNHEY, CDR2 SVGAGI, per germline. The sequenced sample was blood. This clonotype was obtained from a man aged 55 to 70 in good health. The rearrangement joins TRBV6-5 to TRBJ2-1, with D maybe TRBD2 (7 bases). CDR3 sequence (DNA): TGTGCCAGCAGGGGAGGGGGTAGCTCCTACAATGAGCAGTTCTTC. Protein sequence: CASRGGGSSYNEQFF.